These 26 T cell receptor beta chains share one sample of origin, sequenced in a study of cytomegalovirus exposure and HLA in healthy donors. PCR amplification relied on 60 Vbeta primers (plus 13 Jbeta primers). Clones were sequenced by immunoSEQ multiplex PCR, and TCRdb holds only the in-frame ones, with some missing. The sample has approximately 92,000 clones, around four fifths seen once; the top ten hold roughly 6.6%. Sequenced: PBMCs. Receptor source: a man in his forties or fifties in good health and CMV-seropositive.

The chain has TRBV6-1 and TRBJ2-5, with D possibly being TRBD2 (6 bases). The CDR3 sequence is 14 residues long. Germline CDR1 reads MNHNS; CDR2 reads SASEGT. With 6 bases removed from V and 2 bases from J, the gap between germline ends came to 13 bases. The CDR3 spells CASSLPAGQETQYF. DNA for the CDR3: TGTGCCAGCAGCCTCCCAGCGGGTCAAGAGACCCAGTACTTC.

This clone was counted between two and nine times. The CDR3, as DNA: TGTGCCAGCAGCTCCCAGCGGGGGGGCTCCTACGAGCAGTACTTC. This gives the protein CASSSQRGGSYEQYF. V gene TRBV7-2 combines with J gene TRBJ2-7; 10 bases map to TRBD2. V was pared by 4 bases and J by 0 bases, with 3 bases of the junction left unmatched. CDR1 and CDR2 from the germline V gene are SGHTA and FQGNSA. This CDR3 region has 15 residues.

The V and J genes are TRBV19 and TRBJ1-6; 7 positions match TRBD1. With V trimmed by 5 bases and J by 2 bases, 15 bases remained unmatched. The CDR3 sequence is 19 residues long. Germline V gene lookup returns CDR1 LNHDA and CDR2 SQIVND (reference sequence). CDR3 region: CASSAQEGAGGAYNSPLHF. The CDR3 region has the DNA TGTGCCAGTAGTGCCCAAGAGGGGGCCGGGGGCGCCTATAATTCACCCCTCCACTTT.

The gene calls are TRBV5-6 and TRBJ2-3, with 8 positions matching TRBD2. Losses at the gene ends were 5 bases for V and 4 bases for J; bases not matched to a gene: 9. Looked up from germline, CDR1 is SGHDT and CDR2 is YYEEEE. This CDR3 comprises 15 residues. DNA of the CDR3: TGTGCCAGCAGATACCGGGGGGGCAGGGCAGATACGCAGTATTTT. The encoded protein is CASRYRGGRADTQYF.

The CDR3 bases are TGTGCCAGCAGCTTAGGGCAGGGGGCAGGTATGAACACTGAAGCTTTCTTT. Residues: CASSLGQGAGMNTEAFF. This chain links TRBV7-8 with TRBJ1-1; TRBD1 matches at 8 bases. Trimming took 1 base from V and 0 from J; bases not matched to a gene: 7. Germline loops: CDR1 SGHVS, CDR2 FQNEAQ. The CDR3 extends over 17 amino acids.

The rearrangement links TRBV2 to TRBJ1-4; 7 bases are a match to TRBD1. Germline V lookup: CDR1 SNHLY, CDR2 FYNNEI. The CDR3 has 15 residues. V lost 6 bases and J lost 8; bases outside the gene matches: 12. The CDR3 spells CASSIGGQLAEKLFF. The CDR3 coding sequence is TGTGCCAGCAGCATCGGGGGACAGTTGGCAGAAAAACTGTTTTTT. The whole variable domain, remainder taken from reference TRBV2 and TRBJ1-4, is EPEVTQTPSHQVTQMGQEVILRCVPISNHLYFYWYRQILGQKVEFLVSFYNNEISEKSEIFDDQFSVERPDGSNFTLKIRSTKLEDSAMYFCASSIGGQLAEKLFFGSGTQLSVL.

This chain connects TRBV10-3 to TRBJ1-5, with D possibly TRBD1 on 5 matching bases. The ends were cut back, 6 bases at V and 6 bases at J, with 12 bases in the middle. CDR1 is ENHRY, CDR2 SYGVKD, per germline. There are 13 residues in the CDR3. CDR3 bases: TGTGCCATCAGGGCGGGGGAAGGTCAGCCCCAGCATTTT. This encodes CAIRAGEGQPQHF.

This clone was counted once. The genes are TRBV7-9 and TRBJ2-1; 9 nucleotides align to TRBD2. This CDR3 comprises 17 residues. Trimming at V came to 5 bases and at J to 3 bases, leaving 11 bases not matched to a gene. Germline-derived CDR1 and CDR2 are SEHNR and FQNEAQ (reference sequence). This CDR3 is CASSPRGGSGGYNEQFF. For the CDR3, the DNA is TGTGCCAGCAGCCCCAGGGGTGGTAGCGGGGGCTACAATGAGCAGTTCTTC.

J is TRBJ2-6 and V is TRBV19; TRBD1 matches 8 bases. The CDR3 runs 17 residues. The V segment lost 2 bases and the J segment 4 bases; nucleotides outside the gene matches: 7. Germline CDR1 LNHDA, CDR2 SQIVND (reference sequence). The CDR3 nucleotides are TGTGCCAGTAGTATAAGACAGGGGAGGACCGGGGCCAACGTCCTGACTTTC. Translation: CASSIRQGRTGANVLTF.

The chain carries TRBV6-6 and TRBJ2-3; 11 bases fit TRBD2. The V segment lost 6 bases and the J segment 1 base; nucleotides outside the gene matches: 6. CDR3 length equals 16 residues. CDR1 is MNHNY, CDR2 SVGAGI, per germline (reference sequence). DNA of the CDR3: TGTGCCAGCAGCAAACTAGCGGGGGCCGGCACAGATACGCAGTATTTT. Amino acids: CASSKLAGAGTDTQYF.

The table lists this clone with a count of one. The chain is built from TRBV7-9 and TRBJ1-4; no firm D call. Germline lookup yields CDR1 SEHNR and CDR2 FQNEAQ (reference sequence). Trimming cost V 8 bases and J 4 bases, with 11 bases left between them. The CDR3 length is 13 residues. CDR3 loop: CASAGEGNEKLFF. In DNA, the CDR3 is TGTGCCAGCGCCGGGGAAGGTAATGAAAAACTGTTTTTT.

The CDR3 nucleotides read TGTGCCATCGGCTCAGTGGCAGGGGCCGATAATGAGCAGTTCTTC. Protein sequence: CAIGSVAGADNEQFF. The V gene is TRBV10-3, the J gene TRBJ2-1, with D tentatively TRBD1 (6 bases). Trimming took off 8 bases at V and 7 bases at J, with 21 bases between the two ends. The V gene's germline CDR1 is ENHRY and CDR2 SYGVKD. This CDR3 contains 15 residues.

This sequence joins TRBV7-2 and TRBJ1-3; no definite D call. Deletions cut 3 bases from V and 0 bases from J, with 9 bases between. This CDR3 is built from 15 residues. Germline loops: CDR1 SGHTA, CDR2 FQGNSA. The CDR3: CASSLRVSSGNTIYF. The CDR3 DNA sequence: TGTGCCAGCAGCTTGCGGGTGAGCTCTGGAAACACCATATATTTT.

This clone was found once. The chain combines TRBV14 with TRBJ1-2; 7 nucleotides line up with TRBD1. Germline CDR1 and CDR2: SGHDN and FVKESK. This CDR3 has 12 residues. Unmatched junction bases numbered 2, after V lost 4 bases and J lost 6 bases. In DNA form, the CDR3 reads TGTGCCAGCAGCCTAGGGGGCAATGGCTACACCTTC. Protein product: CASSLGGNGYTF.

The V and J genes are TRBV6-5 and TRBJ2-1; 13 bases match TRBD2. Looked up from germline, CDR1 is MNHEY and CDR2 is SVGAGI. The CDR3 totals 15 residues. V lost 6 bases and J lost 6; bases outside the gene matches: 5. CDR3: CASRLLAGGRNEQFF. The CDR3 nucleotides read TGTGCCAGCAGGCTACTAGCGGGGGGGCGCAATGAGCAGTTCTTC.

The chain couples TRBV5-1 to TRBJ2-5; TRBD1 agrees at 7 bases. The length of the CDR3 is 16 residues. Trimming at V came to 3 bases and at J to 0 bases, leaving 8 bases not matched to a gene. Germline V gene lookup returns CDR1 SGHRS and CDR2 YFSETQ. The CDR3 DNA sequence: TGCGCCAGCAGCTACACGTTACAGGGGTACCAAGAGACCCAGTACTTC. It encodes CASSYTLQGYQETQYF.

The CDR3 DNA is TGTGCCAGCAGTTTGGGGTTTCAGACAGGTGTGTACGAGCAGTACTTC. Its protein product is CASSLGFQTGVYEQYF. The J gene is TRBJ2-7, the V gene TRBV27; possible D gene TRBD1, 6 bases. CDR1 is MNHEY, CDR2 SMNVEV, per germline (reference sequence). The length of the CDR3 is 16 residues. V lost 3 bases to trimming and J lost 4 bases, with 19 bases between them.

This chain links TRBV5-5 with TRBJ2-5, with 11 nucleotides matching TRBD2. The DNA end is a closer match to TRBJ2-7, so the J assignment may be wrong. CDR3 length: 15 residues. The germline V gene encodes CDR1 SGHKS and CDR2 YYEKEE (reference sequence). DNA of the CDR3: TGTGCCAGCAGGCTTAGCGGGGGGGTCTCCTACGAGCAGTACTTC. Translating it yields CASRLSGGVSYEQYF.

The rearrangement joins TRBV2 to TRBJ2-3; 14 nucleotides match TRBD2. Trimming took 5 bases from V and 2 from J; bases not matched to a gene: 3. This CDR3 comprises 16 residues. Germline V gene data show CDR1 as SNHLY and CDR2 as FYNNEI. The CDR3 sequence is CASSRLAGGDTDTQYF. The CDR3 nucleotides read TGTGCCAGCAGTCGACTAGCGGGGGGGGACACAGATACGCAGTATTTT. The variable domain in full, with the rest retrieved from reference TRBV2 and TRBJ2-3, is EPEVTQTPSHQVTQMGQEVILRCVPISNHLYFYWYRQILGQKVEFLVSFYNNEISEKSEIFDDQFSVERPDGSNFTLKIRSTKLEDSAMYFCASSRLAGGDTDTQYFGPGTRLTVL.

In DNA form, the CDR3 reads TGTGCCAGCAGGAGGCAATCCTACGAGCAGTACTTC. Encoded protein: CASRRQSYEQYF. The J gene is TRBJ2-5, the V gene TRBV5-6; no clear D gene. The J call may be faulty, since TRBJ2-7 better matches the DNA end. This CDR3 is 12 amino acids long. CDR1 SGHDT and CDR2 YYEEEE come from the germline V gene.

This rearrangement joins TRBV7-6 to TRBJ1-1, with TRBD1 matching 9 bases. The germline V gene has CDR1 SGHVS and CDR2 FNYEAQ. The CDR3 sequence is 14 residues long. Trimming at V came to 4 bases and at J to 7 bases, leaving 7 bases not matched to a gene. CDR3 nucleotide sequence: TGTGCCAGCAGCTCGGGGACAGGGCCTGGTGAAGCTTTCTTT. Its protein product is CASSSGTGPGEAFF.

V usage is TRBV6-1 and J usage is TRBJ1-1; possibly TRBD1 for D (5 bases). Per the germline V gene, CDR1 is MNHNS and CDR2 is SASEGT. This CDR3 has 15 amino acids. V lost 4 bases and J lost 0, with 12 bases in between. Here the CDR3 reads CASSADSGVNTEAFF. The CDR3 nucleotides are TGTGCCAGCAGTGCCGACAGTGGGGTGAACACTGAAGCTTTCTTT.

V usage is TRBV10-3 and J usage is TRBJ2-7, with 8 nucleotides matching TRBD1. This CDR3 is 14 amino acids long. CDR1 and CDR2 from the germline V gene are ENHRY and SYGVKD. Trimming at V came to 6 bases and at J to 5 bases, leaving 9 bases not matched to a gene. The CDR3 loop reads CAIRGGQGPHEQYF. The CDR3 DNA reads as TGTGCCATCAGAGGAGGACAGGGCCCCCACGAGCAGTACTTC.

The CDR3 here is CASVVGSANEKLFF. Written as DNA, the CDR3 is TGTGCCAGCGTGGTTGGGAGTGCTAATGAAAAACTGTTTTTT. The rearrangement joins TRBV5-5 to TRBJ1-4; D call uncertain. CDR1 and CDR2 (germline): SGHKS, YYEKEE (reference sequence). Trimming pared 7 bases from V and 3 bases from J, leaving 13 bases between. The CDR3 extends over 14 amino acids.

This rearrangement joins TRBV30 to TRBJ2-3; the D gene is possibly TRBD1 (5 bases). The CDR3 runs to 15 residues. In germline, CDR1 is GTSNPN, CDR2 SVGIG (reference sequence). Trimming stripped 5 bases from V and 7 bases from J, with 22 bases between. CDR3 bases: TGTGCCTGGGCCTTCCCCGGACAAAGCAGAAATACGCAGTATTTT. It codes for CAWAFPGQSRNTQYF.

The chain couples TRBV27 to TRBJ2-5, with 10 bases aligning to TRBD2. The CDR3 spans 17 residues. The trim removed 5 bases at V and 2 bases at J, leaving 11 bases unmatched. Looked up from germline, CDR1 is MNHEY and CDR2 is SMNVEV (reference sequence). Written as DNA, the CDR3 is TGTGCCAGCAGTATAGCGGGGGGACTTTCAGAACAAGAGACCCAGTACTTC. Translation: CASSIAGGLSEQETQYF.